The clone carrying this T cell receptor beta chain was counted at least ten times. This entry belongs to a study of Graves' ophthalmopathy and Graves' hyperthyroidism. Amplification from RNA transcripts yielded the TCR beta CDR3 regions. Scientists carried out first-round RT-PCR using HTBI primers and then a second-round multiplex PCR. From the multiplex PCR reads, TCRdb called clonotypes with MiXCR, one entry per CDR3 protein. The table shows 300,000 to 400,000 distinct CDR3 sequences, with roughly a sixth occurring only once. The germline CDR1 and CDR2 sequences are MNHNS and SASEGT. V shed 6 bases and J shed 5 bases, with 16 bases lying between them. CDR3 size: 14 residues.

The sequencing input was peripheral blood. The chain recombines TRBV6-1 with TRBJ1-1, with D unclear. The source of this sequence is an adult man with Graves' ophthalmopathy. The CDR3 coding sequence is TGTGCCAGCAGAGGTGGGTTCTCTTCGACTGAAGCTTTCTTT. It specifies CASRGGFSSTEAFF.